These T cell receptor beta chains were read from a single sample in a study of blood T cell dynamics during melanoma immunotherapy. Clones were sequenced by immunoSEQ multiplex PCR, and TCRdb holds only the in-frame ones, with some missing. The table includes 2,000 or so clones, around 92% detected once. The sample was effector memory CD8+ T cells from blood, taken from a patient treated with checkpoint blockade. Receptors were obtained from a human donor with melanoma. Both conserved end residues are part of each CDR3. The order of the fields is J gene, D gene, clone size, V gene, CDR3 DNA, CDR3 protein. D genes are given only for firm matches. Size is omitted from some rows. Given values are once, few, many or a class for expanded clones.

j_gene: TRBJ2-1; d_gene: TRBD1; abundance: once; v_gene: TRBV7-3; CDR3nt: TGTGCCAGCAGCTTATGGTCTCAGGGGGCCTCCAACAATGAGCAGTTCTTC; CDR3aa: CASSLWSQGASNNEQFF
j_gene: TRBJ2-1; d_gene: .; abundance: .; v_gene: TRBV19; CDR3nt: TGTGCCAGTATGTATGGGGTTGAGCAGTTCTTC; CDR3aa: CASMYGVEQFF
j_gene: TRBJ2-2; d_gene: .; abundance: .; v_gene: TRBV9; CDR3nt: TGTGCCAGCAGCGTAGCTGGCGGGACGAACACCGGGGAGCTGTTTTTT; CDR3aa: CASSVAGGTNTGELFF
j_gene: TRBJ2-7; d_gene: .; abundance: .; v_gene: TRBV4-2; CDR3nt: TGTGCCAGCAGCCGGAATTCGGAGGGATTCTACGAGCAGTACTTC; CDR3aa: CASSRNSEGFYEQYF
j_gene: TRBJ2-7; d_gene: .; abundance: .; v_gene: TRBV30; CDR3nt: TGTGCCTGGAGTGTAGCCAGAACCGTCTACGAGCAGTACTTC; CDR3aa: CAWSVARTVYEQYF
j_gene: TRBJ2-1; d_gene: TRBD2; abundance: .; v_gene: TRBV27; CDR3nt: TGTGCCAGCAGTTTATCGGGGACTAGCGGTCGTGCTGAGCAGTTCTTC; CDR3aa: CASSLSGTSGRAEQFF
j_gene: TRBJ1-1; d_gene: .; abundance: .; v_gene: TRBV28; CDR3nt: TGTGCCAGCAGTTTAAGGGTATGGACTAACACTGAAGCTTTCTTT; CDR3aa: CASSLRVWTNTEAFF
j_gene: TRBJ2-1; d_gene: .; abundance: .; v_gene: TRBV6-4; CDR3nt: TGTGCCAGCAGTGACTCAGGAGGGTACAATGAGCAGTTCTTC; CDR3aa: CASSDSGGYNEQFF
j_gene: TRBJ1-5; d_gene: .; abundance: .; v_gene: TRBV19; CDR3nt: TGTGCCAGTAGTATGGGGGCAGGCAATCAGCCCCAGCATTTT; CDR3aa: CASSMGAGNQPQHF
j_gene: TRBJ2-5; d_gene: TRBD2; abundance: .; v_gene: TRBV5-1; CDR3nt: TGCGCCAGCAGCTGGGAGGGAGGGCCTTTGGAGACCCAGTACTTC; CDR3aa: CASSWEGGPLETQYF
j_gene: TRBJ2-7; d_gene: .; abundance: .; v_gene: TRBV18; CDR3nt: TGTGCCAGCTCACCGATGGGGGGCGCGGGCTCCTACGAGCAGTACTTC; CDR3aa: CASSPMGGAGSYEQYF
j_gene: TRBJ2-2; d_gene: .; abundance: .; v_gene: TRBV13; CDR3nt: TGTGCCAGCAGCGTCCTCGGGACTGTTAACACCGGGGAGCTGTTTTTT; CDR3aa: CASSVLGTVNTGELFF
j_gene: TRBJ1-1; d_gene: TRBD1; abundance: .; v_gene: TRBV13; CDR3nt: TGTGCCAGCCGAACGACAGGGGGGGGTGGCACTGAAGCTTTCTTT; CDR3aa: CASRTTGGGGTEAFF
j_gene: TRBJ2-7; d_gene: .; abundance: .; v_gene: TRBV7-9; CDR3nt: TGTGCCAGCAGCGGACAGTCCTGGGTATACGAGCAGTACTTC; CDR3aa: CASSGQSWVYEQYF
j_gene: TRBJ2-5; d_gene: .; abundance: .; v_gene: TRBV9; CDR3nt: TGTGCCAGCAGCGTAGGAAACCGCGATTGGACCCAGTACTTC; CDR3aa: CASSVGNRDWTQYF
j_gene: TRBJ2-7; d_gene: .; abundance: .; v_gene: TRBV14; CDR3nt: TGTGCCAGCAGCACCCACACCCGATTGGACGAGCAGTACTTC; CDR3aa: CASSTHTRLDEQYF
j_gene: TRBJ1-1; d_gene: .; abundance: .; v_gene: TRBV9; CDR3nt: TGTGCCAGCAGCACCGGACAGAACCAGTGGGAGGGCACTGAAGCTTTCTTT; CDR3aa: CASSTGQNQWEGTEAFF
j_gene: TRBJ1-5; d_gene: .; abundance: .; v_gene: TRBV10-3; CDR3nt: TGTGCCATCAGTGATGGACAGAACATTCAGCCCCAGCATTTT; CDR3aa: CAISDGQNIQPQHF
j_gene: TRBJ1-1; d_gene: TRBD1; abundance: once; v_gene: TRBV19; CDR3nt: TGTGCCAGTAGTATATTTCCAGGGGGCCCTGAAGCTTTCTTT; CDR3aa: CASSIFPGGPEAFF
j_gene: TRBJ1-1; d_gene: .; abundance: few; v_gene: TRBV29-1; CDR3nt: TGCAGCGTATACGGGACCGTGATGAACACTGAAGCTTTCTTT; CDR3aa: CSVYGTVMNTEAFF
j_gene: TRBJ1-3; d_gene: .; abundance: .; v_gene: TRBV7-3; CDR3nt: TGTGCCAGCAGCTTAAAGGGTACTGGAAACACCATATATTTT; CDR3aa: CASSLKGTGNTIYF
j_gene: TRBJ2-1; d_gene: TRBD2; abundance: .; v_gene: TRBV7-3; CDR3nt: TGTGCCAGCAGCGCCGGGACTAGAACTCTAAATGAGCAGTTCTTC; CDR3aa: CASSAGTRTLNEQFF
j_gene: TRBJ2-1; d_gene: .; abundance: .; v_gene: TRBV15; CDR3nt: TGTGCCACCAGCGGCGGTTCAGAGCAGTTCTTC; CDR3aa: CATSGGSEQFF
j_gene: TRBJ2-7; d_gene: TRBD1; abundance: .; v_gene: TRBV5-1; CDR3nt: TGCGCCAGCAGGCCGGGACAGGGGGCCTACGAGCAGTACTTC; CDR3aa: CASRPGQGAYEQYF
j_gene: TRBJ2-7; d_gene: .; abundance: .; v_gene: TRBV7-9; CDR3nt: TGTGCCAGCAGCTTACCCGGGGGGCTATACGAGCAGTACTTC; CDR3aa: CASSLPGGLYEQYF
j_gene: TRBJ2-7; d_gene: TRBD2; abundance: .; v_gene: TRBV7-6; CDR3nt: TGTGCCAGCAGCTTCGGGACTAGCGGCTACGAGCAGTACTTC; CDR3aa: CASSFGTSGYEQYF
j_gene: TRBJ2-7; d_gene: TRBD2; abundance: .; v_gene: TRBV28; CDR3nt: TGTGCCAGCAGCGAAAGCGGGAGGGTCTACGAGCAGTACTTC; CDR3aa: CASSESGRVYEQYF
j_gene: TRBJ1-4; d_gene: TRBD1; abundance: .; v_gene: TRBV6-5; CDR3nt: TGTGCCAGCAGTTACTCTCAGGGGGCAAATGAAAAACTGTTTTTT; CDR3aa: CASSYSQGANEKLFF
j_gene: TRBJ1-5; d_gene: TRBD1; abundance: .; v_gene: TRBV4-1; CDR3nt: TGCGCCAGCAGCCAAGAGGACAGGGGGCAAAGTCAGCCCCAGCATTTT; CDR3aa: CASSQEDRGQSQPQHF
j_gene: TRBJ2-7; d_gene: .; abundance: .; v_gene: TRBV10-2; CDR3nt: TGCGCCAGCAATACTCACTCCGAGGCTAGCGAAACTTTTTCCTACGAGCAGTACTTC; CDR3aa: CASNTHSEASETFSYEQYF
j_gene: TRBJ2-5; d_gene: .; abundance: .; v_gene: TRBV5-6; CDR3nt: TGTGCCAGCAGCTTGGGGGCAGGGTTGGAGACCCAGTACTTC; CDR3aa: CASSLGAGLETQYF
j_gene: TRBJ1-1; d_gene: .; abundance: .; v_gene: TRBV7-3; CDR3nt: TGTGCCAGCAGCCAGAGCGCTGGCACTGAAGCTTTCTTT; CDR3aa: CASSQSAGTEAFF
j_gene: TRBJ1-2; d_gene: .; abundance: .; v_gene: TRBV30; CDR3nt: TGTGCCTGGGCAGGTCGGGTATCCTATGGCTACACCTTC; CDR3aa: CAWAGRVSYGYTF
j_gene: TRBJ2-7; d_gene: .; abundance: .; v_gene: TRBV5-1; CDR3nt: TGCGCCAGCAGCGCTGACTACTCCTACGAGCAGTACTTC; CDR3aa: CASSADYSYEQYF
j_gene: TRBJ2-7; d_gene: TRBD1; abundance: .; v_gene: TRBV5-6; CDR3nt: TGTGCCAGCAGCTTGGAAGGGACAGGGATATCCTACGAGCAGTACTTC; CDR3aa: CASSLEGTGISYEQYF
j_gene: TRBJ2-1; d_gene: TRBD2; abundance: .; v_gene: TRBV7-9; CDR3nt: TGTGCCAGCACCCGAGCACTAGCGTTCAATGAGCAGTTCTTC; CDR3aa: CASTRALAFNEQFF
j_gene: TRBJ1-1; d_gene: .; abundance: .; v_gene: TRBV7-6; CDR3nt: TGTGCCAGCAGCTTGGGGATGAACACTGAAGCTTTCTTT; CDR3aa: CASSLGMNTEAFF
j_gene: TRBJ2-1; d_gene: .; abundance: .; v_gene: TRBV19; CDR3nt: TGTGCCAGTCACACAGGCCGGGAGCAGTTCTTC; CDR3aa: CASHTGREQFF
j_gene: TRBJ2-7; d_gene: TRBD1; abundance: .; v_gene: TRBV30; CDR3nt: TGTGCCTGGAGTGTAAACAGGGGACACGAGCAGTACTTC; CDR3aa: CAWSVNRGHEQYF
j_gene: TRBJ2-1; d_gene: TRBD2; abundance: .; v_gene: TRBV5-8; CDR3nt: TGTGCCAGCAGCTTCGGGACTAGCGGGCTCAATGAGCAGTTCTTC; CDR3aa: CASSFGTSGLNEQFF
j_gene: TRBJ2-1; d_gene: TRBD2; abundance: .; v_gene: TRBV19; CDR3nt: TGTGCCAGTAGTTGGAGTCTAGCGGGAGGGGACAATGAGCAGTTCTTC; CDR3aa: CASSWSLAGGDNEQFF
j_gene: TRBJ1-2; d_gene: .; abundance: .; v_gene: TRBV29-1; CDR3nt: TGCAGCGTCGCCCGACAGGCCGAGTATGGCTACACCTTC; CDR3aa: CSVARQAEYGYTF
j_gene: TRBJ2-3; d_gene: .; abundance: .; v_gene: TRBV27; CDR3nt: TGTGCCAGCCGGGACCTTCCTAGCACAGATACGCAGTATTTT; CDR3aa: CASRDLPSTDTQYF
j_gene: TRBJ2-2; d_gene: .; abundance: .; v_gene: TRBV7-9; CDR3nt: TGTGCCAGCAGCGAGCAGGCGAGGGGACCCTTACGCGGCGGGGAGCTGTTTTTT; CDR3aa: CASSEQARGPLRGGELFF
j_gene: TRBJ2-7; d_gene: .; abundance: .; v_gene: TRBV29-1; CDR3nt: TGCAGCGTTGGTCACCTAGCGATGAGGACCTACGAGCAGTACTTC; CDR3aa: CSVGHLAMRTYEQYF
j_gene: TRBJ1-5; d_gene: .; abundance: .; v_gene: TRBV28; CDR3nt: TGTGCCAGCAGTTTATCAGGGAGCAATCAGCCCCAGCATTTT; CDR3aa: CASSLSGSNQPQHF
j_gene: TRBJ1-4; d_gene: .; abundance: .; v_gene: TRBV11-2; CDR3nt: TGTGCCAGCAGCTCCGAGGAGTCAAATGAAAAACTGTTTTTT; CDR3aa: CASSSEESNEKLFF
j_gene: TRBJ1-5; d_gene: .; abundance: .; v_gene: TRBV27; CDR3nt: TGTGCCAGCAGTTTTTCAGGCCCCAGTCAGCCCCAGCATTTT; CDR3aa: CASSFSGPSQPQHF
j_gene: TRBJ2-6; d_gene: .; abundance: .; v_gene: TRBV27; CDR3nt: TGTGCCAGCAGGCCTTGGGGTGAGGGCATCCTCTCTGGGGCCAACGTCCTGACTTTC; CDR3aa: CASRPWGEGILSGANVLTF
j_gene: TRBJ2-1; d_gene: .; abundance: .; v_gene: TRBV29-1; CDR3nt: TGCAGCGCCCTGGGGGATGAGCAGTTCTTC; CDR3aa: CSALGDEQFF
j_gene: TRBJ2-7; d_gene: TRBD1; abundance: .; v_gene: TRBV18; CDR3nt: TGTGCCAGCTCAGGACAGGGGTACGAGCAGTACTTC; CDR3aa: CASSGQGYEQYF
j_gene: TRBJ1-5; d_gene: .; abundance: .; v_gene: TRBV4-3; CDR3nt: TGCGCCAGCAGCCCCGACGGCAGCAATCAGCCCCAGCATTTT; CDR3aa: CASSPDGSNQPQHF